The 29 T cell receptor beta chains below come from one sample, sequenced in a study of blood T cells in healthy people across ages. The second PCR ran about 6 to 12 cycles with a sample-barcoded 5' primer and J-beta primers. TCRdb reanalysed the 5' RACE reads using MiXCR and keeps one entry per CDR3 protein. The sample contains about 800,000 distinct CDR3 sequences, roughly 64% of which appear only once. Sequencing used blood. The receptors derive from a man aged 25-45 years in good health.

The V gene is TRBV20-1, the J gene TRBJ2-7; the match to TRBD1 covers 10 bases. Trimming at V came to 6 bases and at J to 1 base, leaving 9 bases not matched to a gene. CDR1 and CDR2 (germline): DFQATT, SNEGSKA (reference sequence). There are 15 residues in the CDR3. CDR3 sequence: CSATRDRGRSYEQYF. The DNA for the CDR3 is TGCAGTGCCACCCGGGACAGGGGTAGGTCCTACGAGCAGTACTTC.

This clonotype was counted a single time. V and J are TRBV9 and TRBJ2-1; D is undetermined. The germline CDR1 and CDR2 sequences are SGDLS and YYNGEE. The CDR3 loop spans 12 amino acids. V lost 7 bases, J lost 6 bases, and 11 bases lay in between. The DNA of the CDR3 is TGTGCCAGCGGCAAGCACCGCAATGAGCAGTTCTTC. It encodes CASGKHRNEQFF.

This clonotype was picked up a small number of times. The chain carries TRBV20-1 and TRBJ1-4, with a possible D match to TRBD1 (5 bases). Trimming left V 3 bases short and J 2 bases short, with 13 bases between. Looked up from germline, CDR1 is DFQATT and CDR2 is SNEGSKA (reference sequence). The CDR3 has 15 amino acids. Written as DNA, the CDR3 is TGCAGTGCTAGGGTGGCAGGGACGACTAATGAAAAACTGTTTTTT. This codes for CSARVAGTTNEKLFF.

The CDR3 nucleotides read TGTGCCAGCAGCTTACAGGTCGGTGGGGGACAGGGGGCGGTCAATGAGCAGTTCTTC. Protein sequence: CASSLQVGGGQGAVNEQFF. The chain uses TRBV7-2 and TRBJ2-1, with 12 bases identical to TRBD1. J gave up 6 bases and V 2 bases, and 14 bases lay outside the gene matches. Germline lookup yields CDR1 SGHTA and CDR2 FQGNSA. The CDR3 has 19 residues.

J is TRBJ2-5 and V is TRBV5-6; D ambiguous. Germline values: CDR1 SGHDT, CDR2 YYEEEE. This CDR3 region has 17 residues. The V end was cut by 3 bases, the J end by 7 bases, with 25 bases between. DNA for the CDR3: TGTGCCAGCAGCTCCAGAGGTACAGCGAGTGGCAGTGGGACCCAGTACTTC. Protein sequence: CASSSRGTASGSGTQYF.

The rearrangement uses TRBV5-5 and TRBJ1-2; D call uncertain. Germline loops: CDR1 SGHKS, CDR2 YYEKEE (reference sequence). This CDR3 is 16 amino acids long. Trimming removed 4 bases at V and 7 bases at J, with 23 bases between. For the CDR3, the DNA is TGTGCCAGCAGCCTCTCCTATCGGGCCCCGATCGGTGGCTACACCTTC. This codes for CASSLSYRAPIGGYTF.

This chain connects TRBV7-9 to TRBJ2-5; D unresolved. From germline, CDR1 is SEHNR and CDR2 FQNEAQ (reference sequence). The CDR3 totals 13 residues. Trimming took 3 bases from V and 4 from J, leaving 9 bases between them. This CDR3 reads CASSFQLGETQYF. Written as DNA, the CDR3 is TGTGCCAGCAGCTTCCAACTGGGAGAGACCCAGTACTTC.

The V call is TRBV7-6, the J call TRBJ2-3; no clear D. V lost 5 bases and J lost 1, with 10 bases in between. Germline values: CDR1 SGHVS, CDR2 FNYEAQ. This CDR3 is 14 amino acids long. The CDR3 loop reads CASSRIGGTDTQYF. As DNA, the CDR3 is TGTGCCAGCAGCCGCATAGGAGGCACAGATACGCAGTATTTT.

The V and J genes are TRBV24-1 and TRBJ2-1, with D hard to call. The germline V gene encodes CDR1 KGHDR and CDR2 SFDVKD. Trimming took 9 bases from V and 0 from J, leaving 11 bases between them. The CDR3 spans 14 residues. The CDR3: CATAARSSYNEQFF. In nucleotides, the CDR3 is TGTGCCACCGCCGCTAGGAGCTCCTACAATGAGCAGTTCTTC.

This chain links TRBV6-5 with TRBJ2-1, with D perhaps being TRBD1 or TRBD2 (5 bases each). This CDR3 is 13 amino acids long. With 2 bases removed from V and 6 bases from J, the gap between germline ends came to 8 bases. Germline CDR1 and CDR2: MNHEY and SVGAGI. CDR3 sequence: CASSYQGANEQFF. The DNA of the CDR3 is TGTGCCAGCAGTTACCAGGGAGCCAATGAGCAGTTCTTC.

This chain uses TRBV6-5 with TRBJ1-2; the D gene is possibly TRBD1 (5 bases). The CDR3 runs to 15 residues. Germline lookup yields CDR1 MNHEY and CDR2 SVGAGI. The ends were cut back, 2 bases at V and 6 bases at J, with 16 bases in the middle. The CDR3 sequence is CASSYRARAVDGYTF. The CDR3, as DNA: TGTGCCAGCAGTTACAGGGCCAGGGCCGTGGATGGCTACACCTTC.

This chain uses TRBV4-1 with TRBJ2-2; 7 nucleotides match TRBD2. The CDR3 sequence is 18 residues long. V gave up 0 bases and J gave up 2 bases; unmatched junction bases: 9. Germline CDR1 and CDR2: MGHRA and YSYEKL. CDR3 bases: TGCGCCAGCAGCCAAGAGGGTGGGGCGGGAGTCAACACCGGGGAGCTGTTTTTT. Encoded protein: CASSQEGGAGVNTGELFF.

This chain uses TRBV6-2 or TRBV6-3 with TRBJ1-2; no firm D call. Trimming stripped 5 bases from V and 3 bases from J, with 16 bases between. Per the germline V gene, CDR1 is MNHEY and CDR2 is SVGEGT. The CDR3 sequence is 15 residues long. The CDR3 nucleotides are TGTGCCAGCAGTCCGGAGGGAAGACGCCACTATGGCTACACCTTC. Its translation is CASSPEGRRHYGYTF.

The chain has TRBV29-1 and TRBJ2-5; D gene ambiguous. The DNA end is more similar to TRBJ2-7, so the J call may be wrong. CDR3 size: 9 residues. In germline, CDR1 is SQVTM, CDR2 ANQGSEA. CDR3 sequence reads: CNANPEQYF. In DNA, the CDR3 is TGCAACGCTAACCCCGAGCAGTACTTC.

This clonotype was seen a single time. The CDR3 loop is CASNSPGTSGRTGELFF. CDR3 DNA: TGTGCCAGCAACTCCCCCGGGACTAGCGGGAGGACCGGGGAGCTGTTTTTT. V is TRBV12-3 or TRBV12-4 and J is TRBJ2-2, with 15 bases matching TRBD2. The V and J ends lost 7 bases and 5 bases, in that order; junction bases with no gene match: 8. The CDR3 is 17 residues long.

This clonotype was observed a handful of times. The chain joins TRBV3-1 to TRBJ2-5; 10 bases fit TRBD2. V was pared by 5 bases and J by 2 bases, with 14 bases of the junction left unmatched. From germline, CDR1 is LGHDT and CDR2 YNNKEL (reference sequence). The CDR3 extends over 18 amino acids. The CDR3, as DNA: TGTGCCAGCAGCTCCCTTACTAGCGGGGAAATAACACAAGAGACCCAGTACTTC. Translated: CASSSLTSGEITQETQYF.

V and J are TRBV15 and TRBJ2-5; no definite D call. Germline loops: CDR1 LNHNV, CDR2 YYDKDF (reference sequence). V lost 0 bases to trimming and J lost 5 bases, with 13 bases between them. This CDR3 comprises 15 residues. Written as DNA, the CDR3 is TGTGCCACCAGCAGAGAAGGGAATATCGAGGAGACCCAGTACTTC. The encoded protein is CATSREGNIEETQYF.

The CDR3 loop is CASSLGASSVYEQYF. CDR3 DNA: TGTGCCAGCAGCTTAGGGGCCTCTAGCGTCTACGAGCAGTACTTC. The V call is TRBV11-2, the J call TRBJ2-7; maybe TRBD2 (6 bases). The germline gives CDR1 SGHAT, CDR2 FQNNGV. Between the trimmed V and J ends, which lost 1 base and 3 bases, there was a span of 13 bases. This CDR3 comprises 15 residues.

This clonotype was seen more than once but under ten times. The chain employs TRBV20-1 and TRBJ2-5; TRBD2 matches 11 bases. J was trimmed by 5 bases and V by 7 bases; bases with no gene match: 6. This CDR3 is 13 amino acids long. Germline V gives CDR1 DFQATT, CDR2 SNEGSKA (reference sequence). The CDR3 DNA is TGCAGTGACCTACTAGCGGGAGCGGAGACCCAGTACTTC. This sequence encodes CSDLLAGAETQYF.

This chain links TRBV2 with TRBJ2-7; possible D gene TRBD1, 5 bases. This CDR3 spans 14 amino acids. Trimming removed 11 bases at V and 3 bases at J, with 20 bases between. The V gene's germline CDR1 is SNHLY and CDR2 FYNNEI. CDR3 bases: TGTGCCGGCTTCCTCTGTGGGGCTGGCTACGAGCAGTACTTC. Protein product: CAGFLCGAGYEQYF.

The rearrangement uses TRBV4-2 and TRBJ1-3, with a weak D call TRBD1 (6 bases). There are 16 residues in the CDR3. V was trimmed by 5 bases and J by 1 base, leaving 15 bases between them. Germline V CDR1 and CDR2: LGHNA, YNFKEQ. The CDR3 sequence is CASSFYLGQSGNTIYF. The CDR3 nucleotides read TGTGCCAGCAGCTTTTATTTGGGACAATCTGGAAACACCATATATTTT.

The table lists this clonotype with a few counts. The chain joins TRBV29-1 to TRBJ1-1; the match to TRBD1 covers 7 bases. CDR3 size: 14 residues. Trimming took 6 bases from V and 4 from J; bases not matched to a gene: 11. Germline V gene lookup returns CDR1 SQVTM and CDR2 ANQGSEA. CDR3 coding DNA: TGCAGCGTCAGGACAGGCGGGGAAGGCACTGAAGCTTTCTTT. Translated: CSVRTGGEGTEAFF.

This sequence joins TRBV7-9 and TRBJ1-6; no clear D. The CDR3 length is 13 residues. Deletions cut 6 bases from V and 3 bases from J, with 6 bases between. Germline V gives CDR1 SEHNR, CDR2 FQNEAQ (reference sequence). Here the CDR3 DNA reads TGTGCCAGCAGTGGGAACTATAATTCACCCCTCCACTTT. It specifies CASSGNYNSPLHF.

This clonotype was seen once. The chain is built from TRBV6-2 or TRBV6-3 and TRBJ2-1, with D unclear. Germline CDR1 reads MNHEY; CDR2 reads SVGEGT. V lost 3 bases and J lost 8, with 11 bases in between. The CDR3 is 13 residues long. This CDR3 is CASSYNGVYEQFF. The CDR3 DNA sequence: TGTGCCAGCAGTTATAACGGAGTCTATGAGCAGTTCTTC.

There are many counts of this clonotype. V and J are TRBV7-2 and TRBJ2-7, with D possibly being TRBD1 (7 bases). Germline loops: CDR1 SGHTA, CDR2 FQGNSA. Trimming pared 3 bases from V and 2 bases from J, leaving 20 bases between. CDR3 length equals 17 residues. CDR3 sequence: CASSFLRAGGSPYEQYF. The CDR3 region has the DNA TGTGCCAGCAGCTTCCTTAGGGCAGGGGGGAGTCCCTACGAGCAGTACTTC.

This clonotype was recorded many times. An end of the junction does not agree with germline; a read error may underlie this. The rearrangement joins TRBV5-1 to TRBJ1-2; TRBD1 agrees at 8 bases. This CDR3 is 12 amino acids long. The V gene's germline CDR1 is SGHRS and CDR2 YFSETQ. CDR3 bases: TGTGCCAGCAGCTTGGACAGGGACGGCTACACCTTC. This encodes CASSLDRDGYTF.

This clonotype was seen only a few times. This chain joins TRBV20-1 and TRBJ2-3; no clear D. The CDR3 covers 14 residues. CDR1 and CDR2 from the germline V gene are DFQATT and SNEGSKA (reference sequence). Trimming cost V 1 base and J 4 bases, with 12 bases left between them. CDR3 DNA sequence: TGCAGTGCTAGAGCTGGCCAAGGCGCAGATACGCAGTATTTT. This codes for CSARAGQGADTQYF.

CDR3 amino acids: CASSLNGRSGQETQYF. CDR3 in DNA: TGTGCCAGCAGCTTAAACGGGCGGTCGGGGCAAGAGACCCAGTACTTC. This chain uses TRBV11-1 with TRBJ2-5; TRBD2 might be the D (5 bases). Germline CDR1 is SGHAT and CDR2 is FQDESV (reference sequence). CDR3 length: 16 amino acids. V was cut by 2 bases and J by 2 bases, with 15 bases left in between.

A remark on this clonotype: Just one base apart from a much larger clone, this may be a read error. The chain uses TRBV6-6 and TRBJ2-1; D is unresolved. CDR3 length equals 13 residues. Germline CDR1 reads MNHNY; CDR2 reads SVGAGI (reference sequence). Trimming stripped 11 bases from V and 3 bases from J, with 14 bases between. In nucleotides, the CDR3 is TGTGCCGGCTCTTTCGAGTTCTACAATGAGCAGTTCTTC. The encoded protein is CAGSFEFYNEQFF.